The 9 T cell receptor beta chains in this list originate from one sample, sequenced in a study of blood T cell repertoires in COVID-19 (TCRdb year 2020). The library was produced with the immunoSEQ multiplex PCR assay. Entries here come from immuneACCESS through TCRdb and include only in-frame sequences with V and J called. Some clones fail to appear in such tables; in the studies checked, an unresolved V gene covers under half of the shortfall, and the cause of the remainder is unknown. The sample profile shows 180,000 or so clones; about 86% of them were found once. The top ten clones comprise about 8.2% of the sample. Sequences were obtained from peripheral blood. These receptors were taken from a man between 60 and 75 years old with acute or convalescent COVID-19.

In this sample, this clone turned up a few times. This chain joins TRBV6-5 and TRBJ2-1, with 9 bases fitting TRBD1. V was clipped by 2 bases and J by 7 bases; unmatched bases: 6. CDR1 is MNHEY and CDR2 is SVGAGI in the germline V gene. The CDR3 covers 15 residues. The CDR3 here is CASSYTTGGWNEQFF. CDR3 bases: TGTGCCAGCAGTTACACGACAGGGGGGTGGAATGAGCAGTTCTTC.

This chain uses TRBV28 with TRBJ1-2, with D hard to call. There are 14 residues in the CDR3. CDR1 is MDHEN, CDR2 SYDVKM, per germline. V gave up 8 bases and J gave up 2 bases, with 15 bases separating them. DNA of the CDR3: TGTGCCAGCCCTACCCTCGATAAGAACTATGGCTACACCTTC. Amino acids: CASPTLDKNYGYTF.

This chain links TRBV7-8 with TRBJ2-1; 9 bases map to TRBD2. Germline-derived CDR1 and CDR2 are SGHVS and FQNEAQ. Trimming removed 1 base from V and 5 bases from J; junction bases left unmatched: 6. This CDR3 is 16 amino acids long. The CDR3 DNA reads as TGTGCCAGCAGCTTAGGGCGGCTAGCGGGGAACAATGAGCAGTTCTTC. It codes for CASSLGRLAGNNEQFF.

The chain couples TRBV5-4 to TRBJ2-5; 7 bases map to TRBD2. V shed 4 bases and J 4 bases; nucleotides not matched to a gene: 4. The germline V gene encodes CDR1 SGHNT and CDR2 YYREEE (reference sequence). CDR3 length: 13 residues. Here the CDR3 reads CASSPPGGETQYF. The CDR3 DNA reads TGTGCCAGCAGCCCTCCGGGGGGAGAGACCCAGTACTTC.

The chain is built from TRBV5-1 and TRBJ2-1; D possibly corresponds to TRBD2 (5 bases). The V and J ends lost 1 base and 6 bases respectively, with 14 bases between them. The V gene's germline CDR1 is SGHRS and CDR2 YFSETQ. CDR3 length: 15 amino acids. The CDR3 DNA is TGCGCCAGCAGCTTGCTTTCGGGATCCCTCAATGAGCAGTTCTTC. Protein: CASSLLSGSLNEQFF.

The gene calls are TRBV15 and TRBJ2-7; D uncertain. The CDR3 extends over 13 amino acids. V dropped 4 bases and J dropped 4 bases, with 11 bases sitting between them. The germline V gene encodes CDR1 LNHNV and CDR2 YYDKDF (reference sequence). CDR3 sequence reads: CATSNRITYEQYF. In DNA, the CDR3 is TGTGCCACCAGCAACAGAATCACGTACGAGCAGTACTTC.

CDR3 sequence: CASSEEQGNQPQHF. Written as DNA, the CDR3 is TGTGCCAGCAGTGAAGAACAGGGGAATCAGCCCCAGCATTTT. The rearrangement uses TRBV6-1 and TRBJ1-5; 7 bases agree with TRBD1. V shed 1 base and J 4 bases; nucleotides not matched to a gene: 1. The CDR3 contains 14 residues. Germline CDR1 is MNHNS and CDR2 is SASEGT.

The V call is TRBV4-1, the J call TRBJ1-5; 9 bases agree with TRBD1. J lost 3 bases, V lost 2 bases, and 5 bases had no gene match. The CDR3 length is 16 residues. Germline V gene lookup returns CDR1 MGHRA and CDR2 YSYEKL. The CDR3 here is CASSQPDRGLNQPQHF. The CDR3, as DNA: TGCGCCAGCAGCCAACCGGACAGGGGACTCAATCAGCCCCAGCATTTT.

The chain links TRBV30 to TRBJ1-1, with 8 bases fitting TRBD1. The CDR3 spans 13 residues. V gave up 6 bases and J gave up 0 bases; unmatched junction bases: 3. Germline V gives CDR1 GTSNPN, CDR2 SVGIG (reference sequence). The CDR3 DNA is TGTGCCTGTGACAGGGGCATGAACACTGAAGCTTTCTTT. This sequence encodes CACDRGMNTEAFF.